This entry is about one T cell receptor (beta chain). The target antigen is unknown. The PCR had 60 Vbeta and 13 Jbeta primers. Clones were sequenced by immunoSEQ multiplex PCR, and TCRdb holds only the in-frame ones, with some missing. The data hold some 120,000 clones, with 85% to 90% observed a single time. CDR1 MDHEN and CDR2 SYDVKM come from the germline V gene. V lost 5 bases and J 6 bases, leaving 11 bases between the germline ends. CDR3 length equals 12 residues. The record originates from a study of cytomegalovirus exposure and HLA in healthy donors. Study observations and caveats: Associated with HLA alleles at 0.05 false discovery rate in a later analysis were 16,951 TCR beta sequences.

V usage is TRBV28 and J usage is TRBJ2-7, with D possibly TRBD1 on 6 matching bases. The clonotype was recovered from a young woman in good health and CMV-seropositive. The sample taken for sequencing was PBMCs. The CDR3 loop is CASSPQGFEQYF. The CDR3 nucleotides read TGTGCCAGCAGTCCTCAGGGGTTCGAGCAGTACTTC.